The following is a TCR beta chain sequence with its context. Its recognized antigen is unknown. Base qualities were left out, and no much larger clone turns up one base away. Taken from cysteine to phenylalanine, the CDR3 has 12 residues. Of all the DNA, just the CDR3 is kept, 36 bases in frame from base 1. The germline V gene (reference sequence) sets CDR1 to SEHNR and CDR2 to FQNEAQ. Deletion took 5 bases off V and 8 bases off J, with a span of 12 bases between the germline ends. The sample belongs to a study of Tregs in tolerant kidney transplant recipients (dated by TCRdb to the late 2010s). The study in broad terms: Before combined kidney and bone marrow transplantation, this study identified donor-specific regulatory T cells using TCRbeta sequencing and then followed those same cells after transplant. Points the paper makes about the study in general: Expanding Tregs with activated donor B cells appeared to identify the most biologically relevant and donor-specific TCRbeta repertoire. For some patients the PCR primers changed over time, which made it impossible to compare the samples from those patients at the nucleotide level. Donor-specific Treg expansion exceeded global Treg expansion in tolerant patients, suggesting antigen-driven rather than nonspecific expansion. Because the study included only a small number of patients, the results must be confirmed in larger populations and under other immunosuppression protocols. Although technical replication error seemed to be minimal, the question of biological reproducibility was not addressed directly.

The sample's time point label, in plain terms: 6 months after combined kidney and bone marrow transplant. The transplants used related donors along with nonmyeloablative bone marrow transplantation, and in the human trials mixed chimerism was transient. Unstimulated Tregs (CD4+CD25+CD127-), CD4+ non-Tregs (CD4+CD25-), CD4 and CD8 cells were FACS-sorted from thawed PBMCs. The patients were a handful of recipients of combined kidney and bone marrow transplants from the ITN036ST trial, and samples were available only for these trial subjects. Healthy control blood was processed by Ficoll density gradient to PBMCs and cryopreserved; patient PBMCs were collected before and after transplant. For TCRbeta CDR3 sequencing, genomic DNA from the sorted cells was extracted using the QIAGEN DNeasy Blood and Tissue Kit. High-throughput TCRbeta CDR3 sequencing was carried out commercially through immunoSEQ, with PCR amplification with bias correction and internal controls included. Per the original workflow: Unique productive TCRbeta sequences were defined by CDR3 nucleotide sequence when primers matched and otherwise by CDR3 amino acid sequence together with Vbeta and Jbeta genes. Sorting error was corrected by removing sequences shared between sorted populations at a frequency ratio of 2:1 or less, and the remaining shared sequences were assigned to the higher population. Donor-reactive sequences were defined as at least 5-fold expanded in CFSE-low cells versus unstimulated cells, with frequency of at least 0.01% in CFSE-low cells. Jensen-Shannon divergence, calculated on the top 100 TCRbeta sequences ranked by frequency, was used to quantify repertoire divergence. For samples with multiple sequencing runs, sorting error was corrected in each run separately before the runs were combined. The source is immuneACCESS, and TCRdb retained only in-frame sequences with V and J called. Part of the clones is not carried over; for the studies checked, unresolved V genes explain less than half of this, and the remainder is unexplained. D and trimming were read from the DNA, whereas the V and J calls and clone size are those reported in that table. This sample is represented by approximately 60,000 clones; approximately 87% of them were singletons. About 3.8% of the sample rests with the top ten.

The sequence came from a human patient who received a combined kidney and bone marrow transplant. Some T cells may be donor cells from the graft after a transplant. Sequences were derived from CD4+ T cells from blood (PBMCs), sampled 6 months after the transplant. In this chain, TRBV7-9 is recombined with TRBJ1-2; the D segment could be TRBD1, given 6 matching bases. The DNA is as follows: TGTGCCAGCAGCCTCCCAGGGGACGGCTACACCTTC. The encoded protein is CASSLPGDGYTF.